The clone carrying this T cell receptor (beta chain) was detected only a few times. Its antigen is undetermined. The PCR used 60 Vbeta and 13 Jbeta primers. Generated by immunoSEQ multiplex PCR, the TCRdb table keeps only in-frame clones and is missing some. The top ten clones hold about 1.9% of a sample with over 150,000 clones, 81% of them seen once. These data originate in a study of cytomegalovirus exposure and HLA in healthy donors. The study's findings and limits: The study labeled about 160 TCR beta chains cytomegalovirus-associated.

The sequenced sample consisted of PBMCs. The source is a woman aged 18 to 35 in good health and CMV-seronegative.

CDR3 DNA: TGTGCCAGCAGCGTACAAGCGGGAGCGGCAGATACGCAGTATTTT. Protein sequence: CASSVQAGAADTQYF. The chain combines TRBV9 with TRBJ2-3, with 8 bases that match TRBD2. Germline V lookup: CDR1 SGDLS, CDR2 YYNGEE. Germline trimming cut 1 base from V and 4 bases from J; bases unmatched to any gene: 5. The CDR3 is 15 residues long.